The 21 T cell receptor beta chains reported below all come from one sample, sequenced in a study of chemoradiotherapy in HPV16-positive cancers. The table came from immunoSEQ multiplex PCR; TCRdb's copy has only in-frame clones and leaves some out. Of roughly 29,000 clones listed, around 93% are singletons. The specimen was blood, collected from a patient who underwent chemoradiotherapy. These receptors all stem from a human donor with HPV-associated anogenital cancer.

This rearrangement joins TRBV18 to TRBJ2-2; D is undetermined. The V and J ends lost 1 base and 6 bases respectively, with 6 bases between them. The germline V gene has CDR1 KGHSH and CDR2 LQKENI. CDR3 length equals 13 residues. The CDR3 bases are TGTGCCAGCTCACCACAGGGCTCCGGGGAGCTGTTTTTT. It yields the protein CASSPQGSGELFF.

The chain combines TRBV6-5 with TRBJ2-7, with a weak D call TRBD1 (7 bases). CDR1 and CDR2 (germline): MNHEY, SVGAGI. The length of the CDR3 is 15 residues. The V end lost 4 bases, the J end lost 2 bases, and 15 bases lay between the germline ends. For the CDR3, the DNA is TGTGCCAGCAGTTCCCTCGCGGGACAGACCTACGAGCAGTACTTC. This translates into CASSSLAGQTYEQYF.

This clone appeared a few times. The chain recombines TRBV12-2 with TRBJ1-2; the DNA was not compared with TRBD1, the D call given in the table. TRBV12-2 is assigned pseudogene status. CDR3 size: 16 residues. The CDR3 sequence is CASRLTSGTGAYGYTF. In nucleotides, the CDR3 is TGTGCAAGTCGCTTAACCTCCGGGACAGGGGCCTATGGCTACACCTTC.

This clone was recorded once. The CDR3 nucleotides are TGCAGCGTTGACGGGACTAGCGGTCCCTACGAGCAGTACTTC. The encoded protein is CSVDGTSGPYEQYF. This chain connects TRBV29-1 to TRBJ2-7, with 11 nucleotides matching TRBD2. The length of the CDR3 is 14 residues. The junction had 3 bases not matched to a gene; V was cut back by 3 bases and J by 2 bases. Germline V gives CDR1 SQVTM, CDR2 ANQGSEA.

The rearrangement uses TRBV15 and TRBJ1-4; D is possibly TRBD1 (5 bases). Trimming pared 1 base from V and 4 bases from J, leaving 7 bases between. The CDR3 has 14 amino acids. CDR1 and CDR2 from the germline V gene are LNHNV and YYDKDF (reference sequence). This CDR3 is CATSRGQGNEKLFF. The CDR3 nucleotides are TGTGCCACCAGCAGAGGGCAGGGTAATGAAAAACTGTTTTTT.

This chain connects TRBV30 to TRBJ2-1, with D possibly being TRBD2 (7 bases). The germline V and J ends were trimmed by 3 bases and 4 bases, with 16 bases remaining between them. Germline CDR1 is GTSNPN and CDR2 is SVGIG (reference sequence). The CDR3 totals 15 residues. CDR3: CAWRDKGGDYNEQFF. The DNA for the CDR3 is TGTGCCTGGAGGGACAAGGGGGGGGATTACAATGAGCAGTTCTTC.

The chain is built from TRBV7-3 and TRBJ2-2; 8 bases are a match to TRBD2. Germline V gene data show CDR1 as SGHTA and CDR2 as FQGTGA. The CDR3 loop spans 16 amino acids. V lost 5 bases and J lost 4; bases outside the gene matches: 9. This chain's CDR3 is CASSPKGSGGTGELFF. For the CDR3, the DNA is TGTGCCAGCAGCCCGAAGGGCAGCGGGGGCACCGGGGAGCTGTTTTTT.

This rearrangement joins TRBV13 to TRBJ2-3; D is tentatively TRBD1 or TRBD2 (5 bases each). CDR3 size: 18 residues. Germline V CDR1 and CDR2: PRHDT, FYEKMQ (reference sequence). The V end lost 3 bases, the J end lost 0 bases, and 19 bases lay between the germline ends. DNA for the CDR3: TGTGCCAGCAGCTTCTATCTCTACTCGGGACCTAGCACAGATACGCAGTATTTT. Translating gives CASSFYLYSGPSTDTQYF.

J is TRBJ1-5 and V is TRBV9; no clear D gene. Trimming removed 0 bases at V and 7 bases at J, with 8 bases between. The CDR3 consists of 13 residues. CDR1 and CDR2 (germline): SGDLS, YYNGEE. The CDR3 protein is CASSVGVRQPQHF. The CDR3 DNA is TGTGCCAGCAGCGTAGGGGTGCGGCAGCCCCAGCATTTT.

CDR3 coding DNA: TGTGCCAGCAGCTTTGGACTGACTTATAGCAATCAGCCCCAGCATTTT. Translated: CASSFGLTYSNQPQHF. The chain has TRBV7-2 and TRBJ1-5; D unresolved. V gave up 3 bases and J gave up 0 bases, with 12 bases separating them. This CDR3 spans 16 amino acids. CDR1 is SGHTA, CDR2 FQGNSA, per germline.

The chain's CDR3 is CASSVTGPNGFF. For the CDR3, the DNA is TGTGCCAGCAGCGTGACCGGGCCCAATGGGTTCTTC. The J gene is TRBJ2-1, the V gene TRBV7-8; D gene uncertain. The ends were cut back, 5 bases at V and 15 bases at J, with 17 bases in the middle. The CDR3 spans 12 residues. Germline assignment: CDR1 SGHVS and CDR2 FQNEAQ.

The chain has TRBV7-8 and TRBJ1-2, with TRBD1 matching over 8 bases. The CDR3 loop spans 13 amino acids. The junction had 4 bases not matched to a gene; V was cut back by 6 bases and J by 4 bases. Germline-derived CDR1 and CDR2 are SGHVS and FQNEAQ. The CDR3 loop is CASSPDRGYGYTF. The CDR3 DNA reads TGTGCCAGCAGTCCAGACAGGGGCTATGGCTACACCTTC.

V usage is TRBV5-1 and J usage is TRBJ2-3; weak D call: TRBD1 (6 bases). Trimming removed 2 bases at V and 4 bases at J, with 14 bases between. The CDR3 is 15 residues long. Per the germline V gene, CDR1 is SGHRS and CDR2 is YFSETQ. CDR3 bases: TGCGCCAGCAGCTTACTTACAGGGCCTTCAGATACGCAGTATTTT. It translates to CASSLLTGPSDTQYF. Combining the CDR3 with reference TRBV5-1 and TRBJ2-3 gives the whole variable domain KAGVTQTPRYLIKTRGQQVTLSCSPISGHRSVSWYQQTPGQGLQFLFEYFSETQRNKGNFPGRFSGRQFSNSRSEMNVSTLELGDSALYLCASSLLTGPSDTQYFGPGTRLTVL.

V usage is TRBV6-5 and J usage is TRBJ2-5; D is undetermined. Germline V gene sequence: CDR1 MNHEY, CDR2 SVGAGI. The CDR3 runs 14 residues. Trimming pared 0 bases from V and 2 bases from J, leaving 7 bases between. The CDR3 loop reads CASSYSNQQETQYF. CDR3 nucleotide sequence: TGTGCCAGCAGTTACTCGAACCAGCAAGAGACCCAGTACTTC.

The rearrangement joins TRBV18 to TRBJ2-7; D might be TRBD2 (5 bases). Germline V gives CDR1 KGHSH, CDR2 LQKENI. Trimming stripped 3 bases from V and 3 bases from J, with 18 bases between. The CDR3 extends over 16 amino acids. The CDR3 region has the DNA TGTGCCAGCTCACCTCTAAGCGGAGGCGGCCGCTACGAGCAGTACTTC. It is translated as CASSPLSGGGRYEQYF.

Notes on this clone: This specimen includes other DNA sequences encoding the same CDR3. The chain carries TRBV7-9 and TRBJ2-7, with a tentative D call TRBD1 (6 bases). CDR1 is SEHNR, CDR2 FQNEAQ, per germline (reference sequence). The CDR3 loop spans 12 amino acids. Trimming stripped 5 bases from V and 3 bases from J, with 8 bases between. The CDR3 DNA reads TGTGCCAGCAGCCTACAGGGCTACGAGCAGTACTTC. Translation: CASSLQGYEQYF.

V gene TRBV6-5 combines with J gene TRBJ2-7; 11 nucleotides align to TRBD2. Looked up from germline, CDR1 is MNHEY and CDR2 is SVGAGI. The length of the CDR3 is 15 residues. J was trimmed by 7 bases and V by 4 bases; bases with no gene match: 9. The DNA for the CDR3 is TGTGCCAGCAGTTCTCAGACTAGCGGGGTGGGGGAGCAGTACTTC. Its protein product is CASSSQTSGVGEQYF.

The CDR3 DNA reads TGTGCCAGCAGCTTAAATACGGGTCCAGATACGCAGTATTTT. This gives the protein CASSLNTGPDTQYF. The chain is built from TRBV7-3 and TRBJ2-3; D remains ambiguous. V was trimmed by 1 base and J by 4 bases, leaving 9 bases between them. The CDR3 is made up of 14 amino acids. The germline gives CDR1 SGHTA, CDR2 FQGTGA. The full variable domain, with the rest looked up from reference TRBV7-3 and TRBJ2-3, is GAGVSQTPSNKVTEKGKYVELRCDPISGHTALYWYRQSLGQGPEFLIYFQGTGAADDSGLPNDRFFAVRPEGSVSTLKIQRTERGDSAVYLCASSLNTGPDTQYFGPGTRLTVL.

V gene TRBV4-1 combines with J gene TRBJ1-1, with 7 nucleotides matching TRBD1. This CDR3 spans 13 amino acids. From germline, CDR1 is MGHRA and CDR2 YSYEKL. V was pared by 1 base and J by 6 bases, with 2 bases of the junction left unmatched. The CDR3 protein is CASSQAQGAEAFF. Here the CDR3 DNA reads TGCGCCAGCAGCCAAGCCCAGGGGGCTGAAGCTTTCTTT.

The chain combines TRBV6-5 with TRBJ2-1; perhaps TRBD2 as D (6 bases). V was trimmed by 2 bases and J by 9 bases, leaving 17 bases between them. Germline assignment: CDR1 MNHEY and CDR2 SVGAGI. CDR3 length: 15 amino acids. CDR3 in DNA: TGTGCCAGCAGTTACCGGGACTGGGGAATAGGTGAGCAGTTCTTC. It is translated as CASSYRDWGIGEQFF.

The V and J genes are TRBV18 and TRBJ2-7; D possibly uses TRBD1 or TRBD2 (5 bases each). Trimming stripped 3 bases from V and 2 bases from J, with 8 bases between. Germline CDR1 reads KGHSH; CDR2 reads LQKENI. The CDR3 runs 13 residues. The CDR3 loop is CASSPVGPYEQYF. In DNA form, the CDR3 reads TGTGCCAGCTCACCTGTGGGACCCTACGAGCAGTACTTC.